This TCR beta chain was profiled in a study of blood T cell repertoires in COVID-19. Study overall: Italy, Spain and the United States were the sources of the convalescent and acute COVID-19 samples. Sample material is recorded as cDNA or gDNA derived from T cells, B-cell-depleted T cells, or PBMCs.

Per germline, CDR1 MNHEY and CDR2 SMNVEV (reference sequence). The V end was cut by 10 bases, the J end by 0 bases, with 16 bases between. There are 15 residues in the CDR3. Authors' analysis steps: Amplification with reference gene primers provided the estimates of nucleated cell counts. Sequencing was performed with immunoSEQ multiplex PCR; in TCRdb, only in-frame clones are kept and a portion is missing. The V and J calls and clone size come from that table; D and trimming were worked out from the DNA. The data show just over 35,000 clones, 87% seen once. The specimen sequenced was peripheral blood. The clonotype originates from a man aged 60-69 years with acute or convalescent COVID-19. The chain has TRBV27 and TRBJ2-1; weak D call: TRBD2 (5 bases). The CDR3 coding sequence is TGTGCCATCTCCCCGGACTGGGCCTCCTACAATGAGCAGTTCTTC. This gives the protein CAISPDWASYNEQFF.